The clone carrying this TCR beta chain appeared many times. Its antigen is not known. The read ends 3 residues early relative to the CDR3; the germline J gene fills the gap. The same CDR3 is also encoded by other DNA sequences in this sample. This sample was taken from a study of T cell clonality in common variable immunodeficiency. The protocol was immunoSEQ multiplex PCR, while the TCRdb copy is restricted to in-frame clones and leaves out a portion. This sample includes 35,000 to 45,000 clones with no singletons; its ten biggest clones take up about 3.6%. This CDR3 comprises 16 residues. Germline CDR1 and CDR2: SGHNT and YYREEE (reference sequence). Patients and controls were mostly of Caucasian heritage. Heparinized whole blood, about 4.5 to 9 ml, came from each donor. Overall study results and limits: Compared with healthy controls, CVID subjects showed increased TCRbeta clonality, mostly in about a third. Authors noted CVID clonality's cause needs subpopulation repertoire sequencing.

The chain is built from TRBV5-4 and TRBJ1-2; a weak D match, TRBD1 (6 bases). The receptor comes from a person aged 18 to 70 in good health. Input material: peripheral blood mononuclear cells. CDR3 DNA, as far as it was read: TGTGCCAGCAGCTACAATAATGGGCCCCAGGTAGGGGGA. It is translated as CASSYNNGPQVGG. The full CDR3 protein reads CASSYNNGPQVGGYTF.